This T cell receptor beta chain was sequenced during a study of T-cell memory formation after mild COVID-19. Broader study findings: Contracting clones from day 15 to 85 had balanced CD4/CD8; later expanders favoured CD4+. Some responding clones appeared in pre-infection memory, suggesting cross-reactive memory joined.

This clonotype was recorded at least ten times. The antigen is not known. TCRdb processed the 5' RACE reads anew with MiXCR; each CDR3 protein has one entry. The data show around 500,000 distinct CDR3 sequences, 15% to 20% seen once. Per germline, CDR1 ENHRY and CDR2 SYGVKD. Trimming took 3 bases from V and 0 from J, leaving 5 bases between them. The CDR3 is 13 amino acids. Sequencing was carried out using PBMCs or a T cell subset sorted from them (not recorded which). The chain recombines TRBV10-3 with TRBJ2-5, with D unclear. The source of this sequence is an adult woman who had mild COVID-19 (a few samples of this study predate the infection). Cell type and time point are not known. The CDR3 DNA sequence: TGTGCCATCAGTGAAAAGTACCAAGAGACCCAGTACTTC. Its protein is CAISEKYQETQYF.